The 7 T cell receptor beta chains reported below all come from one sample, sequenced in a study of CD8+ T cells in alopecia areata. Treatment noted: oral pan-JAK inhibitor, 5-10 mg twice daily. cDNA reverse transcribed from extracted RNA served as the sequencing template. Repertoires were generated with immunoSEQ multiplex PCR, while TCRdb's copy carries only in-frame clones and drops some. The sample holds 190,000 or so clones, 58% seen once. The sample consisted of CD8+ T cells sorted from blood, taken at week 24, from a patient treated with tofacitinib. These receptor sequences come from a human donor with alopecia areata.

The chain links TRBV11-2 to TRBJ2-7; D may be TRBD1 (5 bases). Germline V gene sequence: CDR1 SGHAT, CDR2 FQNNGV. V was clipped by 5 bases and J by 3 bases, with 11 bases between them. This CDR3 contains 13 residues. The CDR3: CASSVQQGYEQYF. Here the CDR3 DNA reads TGTGCCAGCAGCGTCCAGCAGGGCTACGAGCAGTACTTC.

CDR3 nucleotide sequence: TGTGCCAGCAGCTTAAGCTCGGCAGTCGAGCTGTTTTTT. Amino acid sequence: CASSLSSAVELFF. The chain has TRBV7-9 and TRBJ2-2; D gene uncertain. CDR1 is SEHNR, CDR2 FQNEAQ, per germline (reference sequence). The CDR3 is made up of 13 amino acids. V gave up 2 bases and J gave up 11 bases, with 12 bases separating them.

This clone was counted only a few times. The CDR3 DNA follows: TGCAGTGCTAGGGGGGGGGAAGCTTTCTTT. It specifies CSARGGEAFF. This chain uses TRBV20-1 with TRBJ1-1; D perhaps matches TRBD1 (5 bases). This CDR3 spans 10 amino acids. Trimming took off 3 bases at V and 8 bases at J, with 7 bases between the two ends. Germline V gives CDR1 DFQATT, CDR2 SNEGSKA (reference sequence).

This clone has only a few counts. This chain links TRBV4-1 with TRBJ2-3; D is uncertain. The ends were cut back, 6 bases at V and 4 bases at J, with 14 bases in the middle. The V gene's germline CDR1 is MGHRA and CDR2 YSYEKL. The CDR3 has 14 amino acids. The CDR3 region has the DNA TGCGCCAGCAGATCACGTATCCGGGCAGATACGCAGTATTTT. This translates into CASRSRIRADTQYF.

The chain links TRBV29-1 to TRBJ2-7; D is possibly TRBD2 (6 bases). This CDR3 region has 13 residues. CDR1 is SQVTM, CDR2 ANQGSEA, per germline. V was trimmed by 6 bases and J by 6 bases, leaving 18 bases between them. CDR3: CSVTGLRNFEQYF. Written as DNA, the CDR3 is TGCAGCGTCACGGGACTCCGAAACTTCGAGCAGTACTTC.

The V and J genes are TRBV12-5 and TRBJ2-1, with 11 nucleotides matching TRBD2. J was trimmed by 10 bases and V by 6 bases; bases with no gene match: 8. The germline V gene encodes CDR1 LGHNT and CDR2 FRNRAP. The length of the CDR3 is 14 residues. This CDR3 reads CASGLSGGAREQFF. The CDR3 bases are TGTGCTAGTGGACTTAGCGGGGGGGCCAGGGAGCAGTTCTTC.

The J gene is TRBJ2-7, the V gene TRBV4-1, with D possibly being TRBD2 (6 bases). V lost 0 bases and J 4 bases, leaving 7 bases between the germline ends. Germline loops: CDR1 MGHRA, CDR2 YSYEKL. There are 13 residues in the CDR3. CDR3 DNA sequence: TGCGCCAGCAGCCAAGAACGGGGGTACGAGCAGTACTTC. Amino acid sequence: CASSQERGYEQYF.